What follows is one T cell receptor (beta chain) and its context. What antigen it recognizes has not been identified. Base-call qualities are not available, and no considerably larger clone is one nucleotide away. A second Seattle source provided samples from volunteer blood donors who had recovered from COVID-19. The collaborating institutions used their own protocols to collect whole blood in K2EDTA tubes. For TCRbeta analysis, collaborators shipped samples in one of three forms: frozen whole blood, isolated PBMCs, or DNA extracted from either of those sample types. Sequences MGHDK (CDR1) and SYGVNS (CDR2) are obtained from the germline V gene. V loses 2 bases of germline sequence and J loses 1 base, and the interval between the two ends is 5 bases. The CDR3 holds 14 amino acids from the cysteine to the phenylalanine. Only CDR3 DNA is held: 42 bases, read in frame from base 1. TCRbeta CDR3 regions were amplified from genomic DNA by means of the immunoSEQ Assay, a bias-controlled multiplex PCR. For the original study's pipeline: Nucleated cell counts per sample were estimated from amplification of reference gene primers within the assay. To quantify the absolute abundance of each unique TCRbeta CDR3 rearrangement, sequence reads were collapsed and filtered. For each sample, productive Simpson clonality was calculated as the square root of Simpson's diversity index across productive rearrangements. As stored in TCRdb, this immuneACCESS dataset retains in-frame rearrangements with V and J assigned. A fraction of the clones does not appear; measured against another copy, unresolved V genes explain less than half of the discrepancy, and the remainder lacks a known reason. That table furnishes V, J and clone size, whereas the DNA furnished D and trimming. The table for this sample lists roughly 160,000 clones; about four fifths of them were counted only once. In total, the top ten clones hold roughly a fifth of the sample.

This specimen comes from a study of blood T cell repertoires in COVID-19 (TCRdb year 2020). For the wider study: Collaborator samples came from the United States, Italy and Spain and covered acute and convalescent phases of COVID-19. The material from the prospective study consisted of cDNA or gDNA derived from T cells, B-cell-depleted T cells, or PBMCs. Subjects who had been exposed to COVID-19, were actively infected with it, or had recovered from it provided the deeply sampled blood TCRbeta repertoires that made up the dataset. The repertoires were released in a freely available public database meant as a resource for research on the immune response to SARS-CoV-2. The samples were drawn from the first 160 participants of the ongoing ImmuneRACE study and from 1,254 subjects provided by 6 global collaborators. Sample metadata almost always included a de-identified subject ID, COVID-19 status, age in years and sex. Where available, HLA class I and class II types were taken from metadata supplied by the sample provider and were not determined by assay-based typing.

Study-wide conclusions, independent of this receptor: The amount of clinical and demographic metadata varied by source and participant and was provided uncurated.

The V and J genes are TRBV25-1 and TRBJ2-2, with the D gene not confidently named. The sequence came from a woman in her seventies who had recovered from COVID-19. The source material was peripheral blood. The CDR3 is CASSEPGNTGELFF. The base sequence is TGTGCCAGCAGTGAACCGGGGAACACCGGGGAGCTGTTTTTT.